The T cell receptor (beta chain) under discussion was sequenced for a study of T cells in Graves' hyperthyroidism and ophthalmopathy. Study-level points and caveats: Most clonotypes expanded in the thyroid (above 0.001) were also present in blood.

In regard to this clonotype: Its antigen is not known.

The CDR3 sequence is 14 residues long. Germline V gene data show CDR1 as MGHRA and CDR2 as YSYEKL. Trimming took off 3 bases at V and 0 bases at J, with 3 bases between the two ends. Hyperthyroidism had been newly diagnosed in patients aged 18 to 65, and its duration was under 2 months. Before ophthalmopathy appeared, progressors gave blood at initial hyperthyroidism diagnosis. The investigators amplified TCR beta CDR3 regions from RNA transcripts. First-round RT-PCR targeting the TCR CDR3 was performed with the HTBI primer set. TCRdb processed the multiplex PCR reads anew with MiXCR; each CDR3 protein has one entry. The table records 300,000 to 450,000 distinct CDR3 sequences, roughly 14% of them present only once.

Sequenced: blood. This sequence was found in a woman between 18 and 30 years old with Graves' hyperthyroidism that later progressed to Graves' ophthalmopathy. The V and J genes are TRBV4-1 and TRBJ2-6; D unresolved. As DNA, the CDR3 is TGCGCCAGCAGCCAGATCTCTGGGGCCAACGTCCTGACTTTC. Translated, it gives CASSQISGANVLTF.